The 5 T cell receptor beta chains reported below all come from one sample, sequenced in a study of breast tumors, draining lymph nodes, adjacent tissues. TCRdb itself ran the multiplex PCR reads through MiXCR, one entry per CDR3 protein. The data contain 20,000 to 25,000 distinct CDR3 sequences, 45% to 60% of them seen just once; the ten biggest clones take up roughly an eighth. Sequenced: breast tumor tissue. The receptors were gathered from a female donor with breast cancer. Some clones in this sample may be carry-over from other donors' samples.

This clonotype was observed once. This chain links TRBV13 with TRBJ1-5; D possibly corresponds to TRBD1 (6 bases). This CDR3 contains 13 residues. CDR1 is PRHDT and CDR2 is FYEKMQ in the germline V gene (reference sequence). V lost 6 bases to trimming and J lost 7 bases, with 13 bases between them. Written as DNA, the CDR3 is TGTGCCAGCAGTGAGGACAGTAGGCAGCCCCAGCATTTT. It encodes CASSEDSRQPQHF.

The CDR3 protein is CASSPQGTSYNEQFF. In DNA form, the CDR3 reads TGCGCCAGCAGCCCCCAGGGAACTTCCTACAATGAGCAGTTCTTC. The chain joins TRBV4-1 to TRBJ2-1, with D maybe TRBD1 (5 bases). This CDR3 spans 15 amino acids. Germline CDR1 reads MGHRA; CDR2 reads YSYEKL. Trimming left V 4 bases short and J 1 base short, with 11 bases between.

The V call is TRBV5-5, the J call TRBJ2-1, with D possibly TRBD1 on 6 matching bases. The germline V gene has CDR1 SGHKS and CDR2 YYEKEE (reference sequence). The CDR3 runs 16 residues. Deletions cut 4 bases from V and 3 bases from J, with 17 bases between. The CDR3 loop reads CASSPGTPAFYNEQFF. The CDR3 bases are TGTGCCAGCAGCCCGGGGACACCGGCCTTCTACAATGAGCAGTTCTTC. The variable domain in full, with the rest retrieved from reference TRBV5-5 and TRBJ2-1, is DAGVTQSPTHLIKTRGQQVTLRCSPISGHKSVSWYQQVLGQGPQFIFQYYEKEERGRGNFPDRFSARQFPNYSSELNVNALLLGDSALYLCASSPGTPAFYNEQFFGPGTRLTVL.

This clonotype was counted ten times or more. The CDR3 sequence: CASSVAGGSGSPLHF. CDR3 nucleotide sequence: TGTGCCAGCAGCGTAGCTGGGGGCAGTGGGTCACCCCTCCACTTT. The chain recombines TRBV9 with TRBJ1-6; D perhaps matches TRBD1 (6 bases). Germline V CDR1 and CDR2: SGDLS, YYNGEE. This CDR3 is built from 15 residues. Trimming shortened V by 0 bases and J by 10 bases, and 14 bases separated the two germline ends.

The chain links TRBV9 to TRBJ2-3, with D perhaps TRBD2 (7 bases). This CDR3 is 14 amino acids long. With 2 bases removed from V and 5 bases from J, the gap between germline ends came to 12 bases. CDR1 is SGDLS, CDR2 YYNGEE, per germline. DNA for the CDR3: TGTGCCAGCAGCGTTGGGGGGGCCCAAGATACGCAGTATTTT. It yields the protein CASSVGGAQDTQYF.